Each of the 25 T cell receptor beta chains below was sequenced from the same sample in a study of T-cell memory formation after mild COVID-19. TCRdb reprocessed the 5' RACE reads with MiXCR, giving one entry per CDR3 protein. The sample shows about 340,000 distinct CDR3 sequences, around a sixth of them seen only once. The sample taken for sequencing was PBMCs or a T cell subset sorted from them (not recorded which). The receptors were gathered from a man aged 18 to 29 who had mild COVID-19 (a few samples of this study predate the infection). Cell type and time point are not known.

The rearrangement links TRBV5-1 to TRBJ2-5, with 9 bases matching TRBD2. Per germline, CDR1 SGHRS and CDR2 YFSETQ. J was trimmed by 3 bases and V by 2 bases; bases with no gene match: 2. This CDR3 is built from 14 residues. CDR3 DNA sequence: TGCGCCAGCAGCTTCTCTAGCGGGGAAGAGACCCAGTACTTC. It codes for CASSFSSGEETQYF.

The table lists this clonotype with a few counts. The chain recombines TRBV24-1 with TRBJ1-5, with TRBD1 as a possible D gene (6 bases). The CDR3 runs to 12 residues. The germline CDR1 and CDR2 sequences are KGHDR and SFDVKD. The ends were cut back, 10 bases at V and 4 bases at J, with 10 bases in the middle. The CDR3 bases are TGTGCCACACGGAGGGGGAATCAGCCCCAGCATTTT. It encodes CATRRGNQPQHF.

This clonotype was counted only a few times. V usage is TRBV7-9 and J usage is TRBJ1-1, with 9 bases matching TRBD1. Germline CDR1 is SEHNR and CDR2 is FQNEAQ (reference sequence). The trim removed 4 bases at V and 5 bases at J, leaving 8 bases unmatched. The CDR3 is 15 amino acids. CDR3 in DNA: TGTGCCAGCAGCTCCAAACAGACAGGGGGGACTGAAGCTTTCTTT. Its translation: CASSSKQTGGTEAFF.

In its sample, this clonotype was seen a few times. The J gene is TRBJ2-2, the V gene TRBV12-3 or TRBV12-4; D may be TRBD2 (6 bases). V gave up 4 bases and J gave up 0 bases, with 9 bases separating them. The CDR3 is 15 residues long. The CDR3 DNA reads TGTGCCAGCAGTTCAGGGACTCCGAACACCGGGGAGCTGTTTTTT. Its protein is CASSSGTPNTGELFF.

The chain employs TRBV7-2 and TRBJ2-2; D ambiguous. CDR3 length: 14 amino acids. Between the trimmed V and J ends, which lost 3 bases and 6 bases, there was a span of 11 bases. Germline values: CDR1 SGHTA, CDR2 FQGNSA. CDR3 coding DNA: TGTGCCAGCAGCTTTTTCGCCCGGGCCGGGGAGCTGTTTTTT. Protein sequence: CASSFFARAGELFF.

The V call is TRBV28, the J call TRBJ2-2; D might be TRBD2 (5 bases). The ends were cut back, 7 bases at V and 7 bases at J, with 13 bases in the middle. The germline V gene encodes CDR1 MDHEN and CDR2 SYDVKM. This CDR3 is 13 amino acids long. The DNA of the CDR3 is TGTGCCAGCATCTCGGGGATTTTCGGGGAGCTGTTTTTT. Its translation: CASISGIFGELFF.

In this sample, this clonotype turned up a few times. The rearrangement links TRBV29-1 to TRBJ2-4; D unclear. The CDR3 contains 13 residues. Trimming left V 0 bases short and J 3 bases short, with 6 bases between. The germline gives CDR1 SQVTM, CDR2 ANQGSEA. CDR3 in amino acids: CSVEEGNKNIQYF. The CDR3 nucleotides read TGCAGCGTTGAAGAGGGGAACAAAAACATTCAGTACTTC.

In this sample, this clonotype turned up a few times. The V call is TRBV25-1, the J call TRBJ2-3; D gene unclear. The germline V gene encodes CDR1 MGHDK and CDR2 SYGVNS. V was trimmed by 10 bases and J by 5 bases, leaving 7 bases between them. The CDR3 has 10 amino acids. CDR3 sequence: CATKRDTQYF. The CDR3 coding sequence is TGTGCCACCAAGAGAGATACGCAGTATTTT.

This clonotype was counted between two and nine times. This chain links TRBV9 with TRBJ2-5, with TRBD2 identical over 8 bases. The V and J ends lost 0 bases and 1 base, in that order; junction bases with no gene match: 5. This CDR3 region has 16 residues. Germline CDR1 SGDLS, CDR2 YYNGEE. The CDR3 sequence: CASSVGLAGIQETQYF. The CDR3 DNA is TGTGCCAGCAGCGTAGGGTTAGCGGGGATCCAAGAGACCCAGTACTTC.

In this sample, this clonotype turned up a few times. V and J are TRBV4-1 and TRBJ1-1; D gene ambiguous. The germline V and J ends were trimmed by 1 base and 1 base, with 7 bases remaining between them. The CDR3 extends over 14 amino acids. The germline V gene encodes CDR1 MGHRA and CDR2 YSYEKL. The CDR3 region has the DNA TGCGCCAGCAGCCAAGGACACCAGAACACTGAAGCTTTCTTT. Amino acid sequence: CASSQGHQNTEAFF.

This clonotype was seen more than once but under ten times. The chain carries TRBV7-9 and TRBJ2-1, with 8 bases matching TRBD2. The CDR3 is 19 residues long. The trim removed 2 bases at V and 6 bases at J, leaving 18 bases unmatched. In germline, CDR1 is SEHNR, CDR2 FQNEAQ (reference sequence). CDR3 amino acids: CASSLNLGWSGGQPNEQFF. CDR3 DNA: TGTGCCAGCAGCTTAAATCTCGGGTGGAGCGGGGGCCAACCCAATGAGCAGTTCTTC.

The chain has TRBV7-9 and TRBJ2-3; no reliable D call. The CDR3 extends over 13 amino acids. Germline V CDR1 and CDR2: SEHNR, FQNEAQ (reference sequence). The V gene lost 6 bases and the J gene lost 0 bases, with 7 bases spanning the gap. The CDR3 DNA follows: TGTGCCAGCAGACGGCGGAGCACAGATACGCAGTATTTT. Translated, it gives CASRRRSTDTQYF. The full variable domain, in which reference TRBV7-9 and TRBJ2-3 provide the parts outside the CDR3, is DTGVSQNPRHKITKRGQNVTFRCDPISEHNRLYWYRQTLGQGPEFLTYFQNEAQLEKSRLLSDRFSAERPKGSFSTLEIQRTEQGDSAMYLCASRRRSTDTQYFGPGTRLTVL.

The CDR3 coding sequence is TGCGCCAGCAGCCAAGAAGGGCGACAGGGGAGCACTGAAGCTTTCTTT. The encoded protein is CASSQEGRQGSTEAFF. V is TRBV4-1 and J is TRBJ1-1; 8 bases map to TRBD1. V was pared by 0 bases and J by 4 bases, with 7 bases of the junction left unmatched. The germline V gene has CDR1 MGHRA and CDR2 YSYEKL. The CDR3 loop spans 16 amino acids.

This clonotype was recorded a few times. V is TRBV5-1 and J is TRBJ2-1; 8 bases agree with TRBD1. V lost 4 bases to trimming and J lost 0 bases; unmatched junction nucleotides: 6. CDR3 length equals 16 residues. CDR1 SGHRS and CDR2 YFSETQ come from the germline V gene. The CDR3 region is CASSPPGQGSYNEQFF. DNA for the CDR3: TGCGCCAGCAGCCCCCCTGGACAGGGCTCCTACAATGAGCAGTTCTTC.

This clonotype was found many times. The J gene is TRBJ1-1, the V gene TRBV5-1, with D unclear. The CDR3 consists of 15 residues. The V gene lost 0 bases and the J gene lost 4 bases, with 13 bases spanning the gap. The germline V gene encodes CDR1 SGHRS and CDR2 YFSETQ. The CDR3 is CASSLDGPPITEAFF. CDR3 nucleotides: TGCGCCAGCAGCTTGGATGGGCCGCCCATCACTGAAGCTTTCTTT.

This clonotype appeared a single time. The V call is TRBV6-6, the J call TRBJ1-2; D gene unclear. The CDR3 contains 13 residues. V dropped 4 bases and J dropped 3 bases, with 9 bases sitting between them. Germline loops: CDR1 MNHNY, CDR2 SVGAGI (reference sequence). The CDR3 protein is CASSWWQYYGYTF. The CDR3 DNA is TGTGCCAGCAGTTGGTGGCAGTACTATGGCTACACCTTC.

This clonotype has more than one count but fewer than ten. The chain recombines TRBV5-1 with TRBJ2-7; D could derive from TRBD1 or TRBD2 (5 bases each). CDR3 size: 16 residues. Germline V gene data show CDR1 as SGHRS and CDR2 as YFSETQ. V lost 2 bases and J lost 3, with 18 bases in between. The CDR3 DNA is TGCGCCAGCAGCTTCTTGGCAGGGCCGGGATACTACGAGCAGTACTTC. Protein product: CASSFLAGPGYYEQYF.

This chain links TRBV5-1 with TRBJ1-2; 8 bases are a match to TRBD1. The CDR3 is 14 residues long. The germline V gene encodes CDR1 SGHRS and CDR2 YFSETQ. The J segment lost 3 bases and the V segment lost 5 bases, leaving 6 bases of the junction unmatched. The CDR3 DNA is TGCGCCAGCAGGAGCCAGGGGGCTGACTATGGCTACACCTTC. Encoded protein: CASRSQGADYGYTF.

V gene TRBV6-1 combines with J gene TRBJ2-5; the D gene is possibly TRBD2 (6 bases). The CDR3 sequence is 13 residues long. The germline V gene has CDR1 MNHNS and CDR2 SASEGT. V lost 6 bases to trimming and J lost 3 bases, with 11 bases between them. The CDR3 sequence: CASSYGGEETQYF. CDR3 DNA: TGTGCCAGCAGCTACGGGGGAGAAGAGACCCAGTACTTC.

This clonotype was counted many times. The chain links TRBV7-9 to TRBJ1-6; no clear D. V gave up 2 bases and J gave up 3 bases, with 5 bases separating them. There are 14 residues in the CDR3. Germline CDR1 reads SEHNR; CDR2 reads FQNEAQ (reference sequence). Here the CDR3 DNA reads TGTGCCAGCAGCTTACAGGACTATAATTCACCCCTCCACTTT. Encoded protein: CASSLQDYNSPLHF.

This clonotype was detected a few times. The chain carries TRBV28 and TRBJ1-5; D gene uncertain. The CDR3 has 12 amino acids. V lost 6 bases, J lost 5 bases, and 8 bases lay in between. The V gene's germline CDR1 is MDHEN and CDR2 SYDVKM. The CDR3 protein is CASRGRDQPQHF. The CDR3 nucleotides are TGTGCCAGCAGAGGCCGAGATCAGCCCCAGCATTTT.

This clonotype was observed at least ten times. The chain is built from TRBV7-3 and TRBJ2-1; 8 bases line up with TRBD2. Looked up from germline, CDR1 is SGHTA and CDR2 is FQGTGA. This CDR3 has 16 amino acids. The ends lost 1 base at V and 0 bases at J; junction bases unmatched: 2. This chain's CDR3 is CASSLMAGGSYNEQFF. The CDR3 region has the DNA TGTGCCAGCAGCTTAATGGCGGGGGGCTCCTACAATGAGCAGTTCTTC.

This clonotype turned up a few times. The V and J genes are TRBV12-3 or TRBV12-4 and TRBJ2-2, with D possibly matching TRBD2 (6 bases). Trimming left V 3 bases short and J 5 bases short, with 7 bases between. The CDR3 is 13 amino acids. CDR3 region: CASSLGRTGELFF. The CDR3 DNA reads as TGTGCCAGCAGTTTGGGGAGGACCGGGGAGCTGTTTTTT.

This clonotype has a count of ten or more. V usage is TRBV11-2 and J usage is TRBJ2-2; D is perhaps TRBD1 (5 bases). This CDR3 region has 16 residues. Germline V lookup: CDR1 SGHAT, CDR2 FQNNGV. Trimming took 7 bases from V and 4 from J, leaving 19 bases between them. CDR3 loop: CASNQGGQELTGELFF. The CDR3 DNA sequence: TGTGCCAGCAACCAGGGTGGGCAGGAGCTCACCGGGGAGCTGTTTTTT.

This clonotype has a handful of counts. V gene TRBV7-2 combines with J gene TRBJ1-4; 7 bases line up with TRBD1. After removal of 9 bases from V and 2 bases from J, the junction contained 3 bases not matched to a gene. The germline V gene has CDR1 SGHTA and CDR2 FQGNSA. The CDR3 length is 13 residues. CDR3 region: CASSGQTNEKLFF. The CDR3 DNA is TGTGCCAGTTCGGGACAGACTAATGAAAAACTGTTTTTT.